Listed below are T cell receptor beta chains from one sample, sequenced in a study of blood T cell repertoires in COVID-19. The assay was immunoSEQ multiplex PCR, and TCRdb's table has in-frame clones only and misses some. The table records more than 60,000 clones, about 90% of them present only once. The source material was peripheral blood. Source of these receptors: a woman aged 45-65 years with active or convalescent COVID-19. The CDR3 runs from the conserved cysteine through the conserved F or W. Part of the rows lack a size; the others show once, few, many or a class for expanded clones.

cdr3_aa j_call v_call clone_size
CASSPGRELAFF TRBJ1-1 TRBV7-8 .
CASSPRGAGGIDTQYF TRBJ2-3 TRBV27 .
CASSQDLGRVRFF TRBJ2-1 TRBV4-1 .
CASSEEGTDFYEQYF TRBJ2-7 TRBV9 .
CAWSGGQANTEAFF TRBJ1-1 TRBV30 large
CAISERTANTEAFF TRBJ1-1 TRBV10-3 once
CASSPDPSGEQYF TRBJ2-7 TRBV2 once
CASSHYSGRYQETQYF TRBJ2-5 TRBV3-1/TRBV3-2 .
CATAREEGAALDTQYF TRBJ2-3 TRBV5-1 once
CAWTWDSHTDTQYF TRBJ2-3 TRBV30 .
CASSSAGGTMYEQFF TRBJ2-1 TRBV7-3 .
CASSIGPINQPQHF TRBJ1-5 TRBV19 .
CASSPRTSSANTGELFF TRBJ2-2 TRBV7-9 .
CASSPPRDRDDYGYTF TRBJ1-2 TRBV5-1 .
CASSGQGTLQTQYF TRBJ2-5 TRBV2 .
CASSSRGLNPYNEQFF TRBJ2-1 TRBV7-6 .
CASSLRQGATGELFF TRBJ2-2 TRBV11-1 .
CASSVGLAHTDTQYF TRBJ2-3 TRBV5-4 .
CASSLGLASYEQYF TRBJ2-7 TRBV4-1 .
CASSLRYRGFANEKLFF TRBJ1-4 TRBV5-1 few
CASSLTRGQLDTGELFF TRBJ2-2 TRBV7-6 few
CASSNKGLAGVWDTDTQYF TRBJ2-3 TRBV21-1 .
CASSVRGRSTEKLFF TRBJ1-4 TRBV9 .
CASSEPGLAGMFSEQYF TRBJ2-7 TRBV10-2 once
CASSGTGYEAFF TRBJ1-1 TRBV2 .
CASSESRAAYGYTF TRBJ1-2 TRBV10-2 .
CASSLYQNQGYTF TRBJ1-2 TRBV27 .
CASSKAYNYGYTF TRBJ1-2 TRBV28 .
CASTLHPVGGVLGYTF TRBJ1-2 TRBV7-8 .
CASLKEPTGNTIYF TRBJ1-3 TRBV19 .
CASSLRRSADTQYF TRBJ2-3 TRBV7-6 .
CASTFTAEKLFF TRBJ1-4 TRBV18 .
CAGLENYGYTF TRBJ1-2 TRBV30 .
CASSSSGRAVIWYF TRBJ2-3 TRBV5-1 .
CASSLVTTAFSDGYTF TRBJ1-2 TRBV7-9 .
CSVEDGGWGNIQYF TRBJ2-4 TRBV29-1 .